A selection of T cell receptor beta chains follows, all from one sample in a study of T cell repertoires in cytomegalovirus infection. Each CDR3 protein gets one entry after TCRdb re-called the reads with MiXCR. The profile covers almost 550,000 distinct CDR3 sequences, with 16% appearing a single time and about 24% taken by the ten largest. Sequenced: CD8+ T cells from PBMCs. The receptors stem from a human donor in good health (CMV status not recorded). Some clones in this sample may be carry-over from other donors' samples. Both conserved end residues are part of each CDR3. Fields, in order: D gene, V gene, J gene, clone size, CDR3 protein, CDR3 DNA. A D gene is named only where the DNA matches it firmly. Clone size, where shown, is once, few, many, or a class for clones that have expanded.

d_call: TRBD2
v_call: TRBV11-2
j_call: TRBJ2-2
clone_size: many
cdr3_aa: CASSLASGGLNTGELFF
cdr3_nt: TGTGCCAGCAGCTTAGCTAGCGGGGGGCTGAACACCGGGGAGCTGTTTTTT

d_call: NA
v_call: TRBV11-3
j_call: TRBJ2-2
clone_size: few
cdr3_aa: CASSLVASRELFF
cdr3_nt: TGTGCCAGCAGCTTAGTGGCCAGCCGGGAGCTGTTTTTT

d_call: TRBD1
v_call: TRBV14
j_call: TRBJ1-2
clone_size: many
cdr3_aa: CASSRDRGAYYGYTF
cdr3_nt: TGTGCCAGCAGCCGAGACAGGGGAGCCTACTATGGCTACACCTTC

d_call: NA
v_call: TRBV30
j_call: TRBJ1-1
clone_size: NA
cdr3_aa: CAWTLTKAFF
cdr3_nt: TGTGCCTGGACCCTGACAAAAGCTTTCTTT

d_call: NA
v_call: TRBV5-4
j_call: TRBJ1-5
clone_size: NA
cdr3_aa: CASSMAGGNQPQHF
cdr3_nt: TGTGCCAGCAGCATGGCAGGGGGCAATCAGCCCCAGCATTTT

d_call: TRBD1
v_call: TRBV27
j_call: TRBJ2-7
clone_size: few
cdr3_aa: CASGLNQGASYEQYF
cdr3_nt: TGTGCCAGCGGGCTGAACCAGGGGGCTTCCTACGAGCAGTACTTC

d_call: NA
v_call: TRBV2
j_call: TRBJ1-1
clone_size: few
cdr3_aa: CAIPLSGGLNTEAFF
cdr3_nt: TGTGCCATCCCTTTATCGGGGGGATTGAACACTGAAGCTTTCTTT

d_call: NA
v_call: TRBV28
j_call: TRBJ2-7
clone_size: many
cdr3_aa: CASSFSPNYFEQYF
cdr3_nt: TGTGCCAGCAGTTTTTCCCCCAACTACTTCGAGCAGTACTTC

d_call: NA
v_call: TRBV6-1
j_call: TRBJ2-2
clone_size: many
cdr3_aa: CASLPTNTGELFF
cdr3_nt: TGTGCCAGCCTGCCGACGAACACCGGGGAGCTGTTTTTT

d_call: NA
v_call: TRBV27
j_call: TRBJ2-3
clone_size: NA
cdr3_aa: CASSLVGNTDTQYF
cdr3_nt: TGTGCCAGCAGTTTAGTCGGGAACACAGATACGCAGTATTTT

d_call: NA
v_call: TRBV28
j_call: TRBJ2-1
clone_size: many
cdr3_aa: CASSFTPQGREQFF
cdr3_nt: TGTGCCAGCAGTTTCACGCCACAGGGACGCGAGCAGTTCTTC

d_call: TRBD2
v_call: TRBV7-2
j_call: TRBJ2-7
clone_size: many
cdr3_aa: CASTLGGLAGDEQYF
cdr3_nt: TGTGCCAGCACCCTAGGGGGACTAGCGGGAGACGAGCAGTACTTC

d_call: TRBD2
v_call: TRBV3-1
j_call: TRBJ2-3
clone_size: few
cdr3_aa: CASSPQPAGLAGGSSTDTQYF
cdr3_nt: TGTGCCAGCAGCCCCCAACCGGCGGGACTAGCGGGAGGTTCTAGCACAGATACGCAGTATTTT

d_call: NA
v_call: TRBV7-8
j_call: TRBJ2-7
clone_size: many
cdr3_aa: CASSLAAGAYEQYF
cdr3_nt: TGTGCCAGCAGCTTAGCGGCAGGGGCATACGAGCAGTACTTC

d_call: NA
v_call: TRBV7-9
j_call: TRBJ2-1
clone_size: NA
cdr3_aa: CASSLAQKPPYNEQFF
cdr3_nt: TGTGCCAGCAGCTTAGCTCAAAAACCACCCTACAATGAGCAGTTCTTC

d_call: NA
v_call: TRBV6-2/TRBV6-3
j_call: TRBJ2-7
clone_size: few
cdr3_aa: CASSYSPRTPYEQYF
cdr3_nt: TGTGCCAGCAGTTACTCGCCTAGGACGCCCTACGAGCAGTACTTC

d_call: NA
v_call: TRBV11-2
j_call: TRBJ1-1
clone_size: NA
cdr3_aa: CASSPHPRFQGTEAFF
cdr3_nt: TGTGCCAGCAGCCCCCATCCCCGGTTTCAAGGGACTGAAGCTTTCTTT

d_call: TRBD2
v_call: TRBV6-1
j_call: TRBJ2-7
clone_size: many
cdr3_aa: CASSILAGTPYEQYF
cdr3_nt: TGTGCCAGCAGCATACTAGCGGGGACACCCTACGAGCAGTACTTC

d_call: NA
v_call: TRBV7-7
j_call: TRBJ2-3
clone_size: many
cdr3_aa: CASSLNNADTQYF
cdr3_nt: TGTGCTAGCAGCTTAAATAACGCAGATACGCAGTATTTT

d_call: NA
v_call: TRBV12-3/TRBV12-4
j_call: TRBJ1-3
clone_size: few
cdr3_aa: CASRGLAGGNTIYF
cdr3_nt: TGTGCCAGCAGGGGACTTGCGGGTGGAAACACCATATATTTT

d_call: NA
v_call: TRBV7-9
j_call: TRBJ2-7
clone_size: NA
cdr3_aa: CASSYRDLDEQYF
cdr3_nt: TGTGCCAGCAGCTACAGGGATCTGGACGAGCAGTACTTC

d_call: NA
v_call: TRBV6-5
j_call: TRBJ1-1
clone_size: NA
cdr3_aa: CATSGAYEAFF
cdr3_nt: TGTGCTACTTCGGGAGCTTATGAAGCTTTCTTT

d_call: NA
v_call: TRBV9
j_call: TRBJ1-5
clone_size: NA
cdr3_aa: CASSAAGLGNQPQHF
cdr3_nt: TGTGCCAGCAGCGCCGCGGGACTCGGCAATCAGCCCCAGCATTTT

d_call: TRBD1
v_call: TRBV7-9
j_call: TRBJ2-1
clone_size: many
cdr3_aa: CASSSPGQGMGVVNEQFF
cdr3_nt: TGTGCCAGCAGCTCTCCGGGACAGGGGATGGGGGTGGTCAATGAGCAGTTCTTC

d_call: NA
v_call: TRBV11-2
j_call: TRBJ2-3
clone_size: many
cdr3_aa: CASSYDLADTQYF
cdr3_nt: TGTGCCAGCAGCTATGACTTAGCAGATACGCAGTATTTT

d_call: NA
v_call: TRBV7-9
j_call: TRBJ1-1
clone_size: many
cdr3_aa: CASSSASTNTEAFF
cdr3_nt: TGTGCCAGCAGCTCGGCAAGCACGAACACTGAAGCTTTCTTT

d_call: NA
v_call: TRBV19
j_call: TRBJ1-3
clone_size: NA
cdr3_aa: CASSPEQGGNTIYF
cdr3_nt: TGTGCCAGTAGTCCAGAACAGGGCGGAAACACCATATATTTT

d_call: TRBD1
v_call: TRBV20-1
j_call: TRBJ1-3
clone_size: few
cdr3_aa: CSARTGPLSGGGSNTIYF
cdr3_nt: TGCAGTGCGCGGACAGGACCGCTCTCAGGGGGTGGAAGCAACACCATATATTTT

d_call: NA
v_call: TRBV12-3/TRBV12-4
j_call: TRBJ1-5
clone_size: many
cdr3_aa: CASSLGENQPQHF
cdr3_nt: TGTGCCAGCAGTTTAGGAGAAAATCAGCCCCAGCATTTT

d_call: TRBD2
v_call: TRBV14
j_call: TRBJ2-7
clone_size: NA
cdr3_aa: CASSQAQRGNEQYF
cdr3_nt: TGTGCCAGCAGCCAAGCCCAGCGGGGTAACGAGCAGTACTTC

d_call: TRBD2
v_call: TRBV19
j_call: TRBJ2-1
clone_size: many
cdr3_aa: CASSIYLTSGYNEQFF
cdr3_nt: TGTGCCAGTAGTATATATTTAACTAGCGGATACAATGAGCAGTTCTTC

d_call: TRBD2
v_call: TRBV7-3
j_call: TRBJ2-1
clone_size: NA
cdr3_aa: CASSRGAGDNEQFF
cdr3_nt: TGTGCCAGCAGCCGAGGGGCGGGGGACAATGAGCAGTTCTTC

d_call: NA
v_call: TRBV30
j_call: TRBJ1-2
clone_size: NA
cdr3_aa: CALQSYGYTF
cdr3_nt: TGTGCCTTGCAATCGTATGGCTACACCTTC

d_call: NA
v_call: TRBV5-6
j_call: TRBJ2-5
clone_size: NA
cdr3_aa: CASSLDTQETQYF
cdr3_nt: TGTGCCAGCAGCTTGGACACCCAAGAGACCCAGTACTTC

d_call: TRBD2
v_call: TRBV20-1
j_call: TRBJ2-1
clone_size: NA
cdr3_aa: CSARGAGGTVASRDEQFF
cdr3_nt: TGCAGTGCGAGAGGAGCGGGAGGAACTGTGGCATCGCGGGATGAGCAGTTCTTC

d_call: NA
v_call: TRBV30
j_call: TRBJ2-2
clone_size: few
cdr3_aa: CAWVVNPNTGELFF
cdr3_nt: TGTGCCTGGGTGGTAAACCCGAACACCGGGGAGCTGTTTTTT

d_call: TRBD1
v_call: TRBV12-3/TRBV12-4
j_call: TRBJ2-1
clone_size: many
cdr3_aa: CASSPGPEGQYNEQFF
cdr3_nt: TGTGCCAGCAGTCCCGGACCCGAGGGACAGTACAATGAGCAGTTCTTC

d_call: TRBD2
v_call: TRBV7-6
j_call: TRBJ2-3
clone_size: NA
cdr3_aa: CASSPGLASDTQYF
cdr3_nt: TGTGCCAGCAGTCCTGGACTAGCGTCGGATACGCAGTATTTT

d_call: NA
v_call: TRBV11-2
j_call: TRBJ2-7
clone_size: many
cdr3_aa: CASSFTSEQYF
cdr3_nt: TGTGCCAGCAGCTTCACGTCCGAGCAGTACTTC

d_call: TRBD2
v_call: TRBV4-2
j_call: TRBJ2-1
clone_size: many
cdr3_aa: CASSQVAGGFDEQFF
cdr3_nt: TGTGCCAGCAGCCAAGTAGCGGGAGGATTCGATGAGCAGTTCTTC

d_call: NA
v_call: TRBV28
j_call: TRBJ2-5
clone_size: many
cdr3_aa: CASRDYIQETQYF
cdr3_nt: TGTGCCAGCAGGGACTACATCCAAGAGACCCAGTACTTC

d_call: NA
v_call: TRBV6-2/TRBV6-3
j_call: TRBJ1-3
clone_size: NA
cdr3_aa: CASSSSYGNTIYF
cdr3_nt: TGTGCCAGCAGTTCCTCGTACGGAAACACCATATATTTT

d_call: TRBD2
v_call: TRBV20-1
j_call: TRBJ2-5
clone_size: many
cdr3_aa: CSARAILAGTLQTQYF
cdr3_nt: TGCAGTGCTAGAGCCATCCTAGCGGGAACTCTGCAGACCCAGTACTTC

d_call: TRBD2
v_call: TRBV27
j_call: TRBJ2-7
clone_size: many
cdr3_aa: CASSFPGLAGEYEQYF
cdr3_nt: TGTGCCAGCAGTTTTCCGGGACTAGCGGGGGAGTACGAGCAGTACTTC

d_call: NA
v_call: TRBV5-1
j_call: TRBJ2-7
clone_size: few
cdr3_aa: CASSFPGLAQSSYEQYF
cdr3_nt: TGCGCCAGCAGCTTCCCAGGGCTAGCACAAAGCTCCTACGAGCAGTACTTC